Listed below are T cell receptor beta chains from one sample, sequenced in a study of regulatory and conventional T cells in RAG deficiency. Some clones are missing from TCRdb's copy, which holds only in-frame ones; the method was immunoSEQ multiplex PCR. The repertoire holds about 30,000 clones, with 75% to 95% as singletons. This sample was also put to use in a study of regulatory T cells.

Sequencing used Tregs sorted from blood. All receptors come from a human donor in good health. CDR3s include the opening cysteine and the closing phenylalanine or tryptophan. The order of the fields is J gene, clone size, D gene, V gene, CDR3 DNA, CDR3 protein. D genes are given only for firm matches. Size tells how often a clone was seen (once, few, many) or the class of an expanded clone, and some rows leave it out.

J gene: TRBJ2-2; clone size: -; D gene: -; V gene: TRBV5-4; CDR3 DNA: TGTGCCAGCAGCTTGGACCCACCGCGACCTTACAAAAACACCGGGGAGCTGTTTTTT; CDR3 protein: CASSLDPPRPYKNTGELFF
J gene: TRBJ2-1; clone size: -; D gene: -; V gene: TRBV5-4; CDR3 DNA: TGTGCCAGCAGCTTGGCGGGTACTCGGTACAATGAGCAGTTCTTC; CDR3 protein: CASSLAGTRYNEQFF
J gene: TRBJ2-1; clone size: once; D gene: TRBD2; V gene: TRBV7-2; CDR3 DNA: TGTGCCAGCAGCCTTAACCAGCGGGGGGGACGGAATGAGCAGTTCTTC; CDR3 protein: CASSLNQRGGRNEQFF
J gene: TRBJ1-6; clone size: once; D gene: -; V gene: TRBV18; CDR3 DNA: TGTGCCAGCTCACTACGCAGGGACTATAATTCACCCCTCCACTTT; CDR3 protein: CASSLRRDYNSPLHF
J gene: TRBJ2-7; clone size: -; D gene: TRBD2; V gene: TRBV4-1; CDR3 DNA: TGCGCCAGCAGCCGGCTAGCGGGGGGCCGAGACTACGAGCAGTACTTC; CDR3 protein: CASSRLAGGRDYEQYF
J gene: TRBJ2-3; clone size: -; D gene: -; V gene: TRBV9; CDR3 DNA: TGTGCCAGCAGCCCCCGGGAAGGGAACACAGATACGCAGTATTTT; CDR3 protein: CASSPREGNTDTQYF
J gene: TRBJ1-1; clone size: -; D gene: -; V gene: TRBV19; CDR3 DNA: TGTGCCAGTAGTATAGGCGCAGGGCGAACTGAAGCTTTCTTT; CDR3 protein: CASSIGAGRTEAFF
J gene: TRBJ2-2; clone size: -; D gene: -; V gene: TRBV7-2; CDR3 DNA: TGTGCCAGCAGCTTAGACATGGCCGCTCGGGAGCTGTTTTTT; CDR3 protein: CASSLDMAARELFF
J gene: TRBJ2-6; clone size: -; D gene: TRBD1; V gene: TRBV9; CDR3 DNA: TGTGCCAGCAGCCCGAGACAGGGTTTGGGATCTGGGGCCAACGTCCTGACTTTC; CDR3 protein: CASSPRQGLGSGANVLTF
J gene: TRBJ2-1; clone size: -; D gene: TRBD2; V gene: TRBV7-9; CDR3 DNA: TGTGCCAGCAGCCCCCGGACTAGCGGGGGGGCGGAGCAGTTCTTC; CDR3 protein: CASSPRTSGGAEQFF
J gene: TRBJ1-1; clone size: -; D gene: -; V gene: TRBV10-3; CDR3 DNA: TGTACCATCAGTGACCTCCCTGGGATCTCTGGACGTGGGACTGAAGCTTTCTTT; CDR3 protein: CTISDLPGISGRGTEAFF
J gene: TRBJ2-7; clone size: -; D gene: TRBD2; V gene: TRBV7-9; CDR3 DNA: TGTGCCAGCAGCTCCCCGGGTAGCGGGGTCGCCTACGAGCAGTACTTC; CDR3 protein: CASSSPGSGVAYEQYF
J gene: TRBJ2-2; clone size: -; D gene: -; V gene: TRBV6-6; CDR3 DNA: TGTGCCAGCAAAGGGACGCCGAACACCGGGGAGCTGTTTTTT; CDR3 protein: CASKGTPNTGELFF
J gene: TRBJ1-6; clone size: -; D gene: -; V gene: TRBV7-8; CDR3 DNA: TGTGCCAGCAGCTTAGTCGGACAGTTAAATTCACCCCTCCACTTT; CDR3 protein: CASSLVGQLNSPLHF
J gene: TRBJ1-2; clone size: -; D gene: -; V gene: TRBV6-5; CDR3 DNA: TGTGCCAGCAGTTACCGGGGGCGAGCTAACTATGGCTACACCTTC; CDR3 protein: CASSYRGRANYGYTF
J gene: TRBJ2-2; clone size: -; D gene: -; V gene: TRBV2; CDR3 DNA: -; CDR3 protein: CASSTSQRELFF
J gene: TRBJ1-1; clone size: few; D gene: -; V gene: TRBV5-1; CDR3 DNA: TGCGCCAGCAGCTTGGAGTACAAAATGAACACTGAAGCTTTCTTT; CDR3 protein: CASSLEYKMNTEAFF
J gene: TRBJ1-1; clone size: -; D gene: TRBD1; V gene: TRBV28; CDR3 DNA: TGTGCCAGCAGGTCCCCAGGGGGCACTGAAGCTTTCTTT; CDR3 protein: CASRSPGGTEAFF
J gene: TRBJ2-2; clone size: -; D gene: -; V gene: TRBV9; CDR3 DNA: TGTGCCAGCGGGGAGACCGGGGAGCTGTTTTTT; CDR3 protein: CASGETGELFF
J gene: TRBJ2-3; clone size: -; D gene: -; V gene: TRBV7-2; CDR3 DNA: TGTGCCAGCAGCCTCCGACCGACAGATACGCAGTATTTT; CDR3 protein: CASSLRPTDTQYF
J gene: TRBJ1-1; clone size: -; D gene: -; V gene: TRBV5-6; CDR3 DNA: TGTGCCAGCAGCTTCAGAGGACTCGGGGCTTTCTTT; CDR3 protein: CASSFRGLGAFF
J gene: TRBJ1-2; clone size: -; D gene: -; V gene: TRBV6-1; CDR3 DNA: TGTGCCAGCACCGAAGCGGGGTATGGCTACACCTTC; CDR3 protein: CASTEAGYGYTF
J gene: TRBJ1-2; clone size: -; D gene: -; V gene: TRBV6-1; CDR3 DNA: TGTGCCAGCAGACCCCTTTCCCCCAACTATGGCTACACCTTC; CDR3 protein: CASRPLSPNYGYTF
J gene: TRBJ2-7; clone size: -; D gene: -; V gene: TRBV7-9; CDR3 DNA: TGTGCCAGCAGCTCCTTGTCGTACGAGCAGTACTTC; CDR3 protein: CASSSLSYEQYF
J gene: TRBJ2-7; clone size: -; D gene: -; V gene: TRBV4-1; CDR3 DNA: TGCGCCAGCAGCCAGTTACGCTTTCAAGGGCAGCAGTACTTC; CDR3 protein: CASSQLRFQGQQYF
J gene: TRBJ2-7; clone size: -; D gene: -; V gene: TRBV5-4; CDR3 DNA: TGTGCCAGCAGTGGGGAAAACGAGCAGTACTTC; CDR3 protein: CASSGENEQYF
J gene: TRBJ1-1; clone size: -; D gene: -; V gene: TRBV7-2; CDR3 DNA: TGTGCCAGCAGCTTAGTTCAGGGGATGGCTTTCTTT; CDR3 protein: CASSLVQGMAFF
J gene: TRBJ1-5; clone size: -; D gene: -; V gene: TRBV6-5; CDR3 DNA: TGTGCCAGCAGTTACGGCAGGGGCAATCAGCCCCAGCATTTT; CDR3 protein: CASSYGRGNQPQHF
J gene: TRBJ2-7; clone size: -; D gene: TRBD1; V gene: TRBV6-1; CDR3 DNA: TGTGCCAGCAGCTTCACAGGGGTGGACGAGCAGTACTTC; CDR3 protein: CASSFTGVDEQYF
J gene: TRBJ2-5; clone size: -; D gene: -; V gene: TRBV11-3; CDR3 DNA: TGTGCCAGCAGCCCAGGACTTCGAGAGACCCAGTACTTC; CDR3 protein: CASSPGLRETQYF
J gene: TRBJ1-4; clone size: -; D gene: -; V gene: TRBV30; CDR3 DNA: TGTGCCTGGAGTCCTAATACAGTTGCCAATGAAAAACTGTTTTTT; CDR3 protein: CAWSPNTVANEKLFF
J gene: TRBJ1-1; clone size: -; D gene: -; V gene: TRBV28; CDR3 DNA: TGTGCCAGCAGTTTCCGACGCGTCTCCACTGAAGCTTTCTTT; CDR3 protein: CASSFRRVSTEAFF
J gene: TRBJ1-2; clone size: once; D gene: -; V gene: TRBV19; CDR3 DNA: TGTGCCAGTAGACCACAGGGAGATGGAAGCTACACCTTC; CDR3 protein: CASRPQGDGSYTF
J gene: TRBJ2-5; clone size: -; D gene: -; V gene: TRBV5-1; CDR3 DNA: TGCGCCAGCAGCTTGGTGGAGAGAAAGACCCAGTACTTC; CDR3 protein: CASSLVERKTQYF
J gene: TRBJ2-1; clone size: -; D gene: -; V gene: TRBV18; CDR3 DNA: TGTGCCAGCTCACCACGACCGAGGGGGGACTACAATGAGCAGTTCTTC; CDR3 protein: CASSPRPRGDYNEQFF
J gene: TRBJ2-5; clone size: -; D gene: -; V gene: TRBV5-6; CDR3 DNA: TGTGCCAGCAGCTTGTTTTCCGACGGGGGCCGCGAGACCCAGTACTTC; CDR3 protein: CASSLFSDGGRETQYF
J gene: TRBJ2-7; clone size: few; D gene: -; V gene: TRBV19; CDR3 DNA: TGTGCCAGTATAGGGAACGAGCAGTACTTC; CDR3 protein: CASIGNEQYF
J gene: TRBJ1-2; clone size: -; D gene: -; V gene: TRBV6-6; CDR3 DNA: TGTGCCAGCAGTCACAGGCCTAACTATGGCTACACCTTC; CDR3 protein: CASSHRPNYGYTF
J gene: TRBJ2-7; clone size: -; D gene: -; V gene: TRBV5-6; CDR3 DNA: TGTGCCACCGCCCGGGGAAGGGAACGGTACGAGCAGTACTTC; CDR3 protein: CATARGRERYEQYF
J gene: TRBJ1-2; clone size: -; D gene: -; V gene: TRBV2; CDR3 DNA: TGTGCCAGCAGGAGGGGAGCCAATGGCTACACCTTC; CDR3 protein: CASRRGANGYTF
J gene: TRBJ1-6; clone size: -; D gene: TRBD1; V gene: TRBV6-5; CDR3 DNA: TGTGCCAGCAGTTTGTCCGGGACAGGGGGACGATCACCCCTCCACTTT; CDR3 protein: CASSLSGTGGRSPLHF
J gene: TRBJ2-7; clone size: -; D gene: TRBD2; V gene: TRBV6-5; CDR3 DNA: TGTGCCAGCAGTTCGGGGGGGTGGTCGCTCGAGCAGTACTTC; CDR3 protein: CASSSGGWSLEQYF